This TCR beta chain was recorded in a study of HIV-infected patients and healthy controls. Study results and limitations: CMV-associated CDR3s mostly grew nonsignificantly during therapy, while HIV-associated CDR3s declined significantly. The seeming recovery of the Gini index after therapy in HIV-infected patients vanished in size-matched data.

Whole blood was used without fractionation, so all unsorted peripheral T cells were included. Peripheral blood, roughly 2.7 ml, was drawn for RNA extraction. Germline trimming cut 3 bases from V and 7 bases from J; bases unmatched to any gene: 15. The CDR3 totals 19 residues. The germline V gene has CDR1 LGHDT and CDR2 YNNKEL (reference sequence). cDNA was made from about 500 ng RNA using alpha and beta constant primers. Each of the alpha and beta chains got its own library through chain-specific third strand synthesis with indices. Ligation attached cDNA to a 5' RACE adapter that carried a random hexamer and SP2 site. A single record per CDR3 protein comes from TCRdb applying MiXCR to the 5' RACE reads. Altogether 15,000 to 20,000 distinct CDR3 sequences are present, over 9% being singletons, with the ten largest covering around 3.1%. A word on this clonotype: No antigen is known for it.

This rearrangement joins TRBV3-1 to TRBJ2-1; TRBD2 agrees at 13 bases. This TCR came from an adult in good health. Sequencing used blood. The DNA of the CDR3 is TGTGCCAGCAGCCAGGGGGTGGGGGATACTAGCGGGAGGGTAAATGAGCAGTTCTTC. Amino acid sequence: CASSQGVGDTSGRVNEQFF.